A single TCR beta chain is shown here with its context. What it binds is not known. The data originate from a study of cytomegalovirus exposure and HLA in healthy donors. Study-wide results and limits: The authors judged a highly shared variant cluster likely a sequencing artifact.

13 Jbeta primers and 60 Vbeta primers were used for the PCR. Repertoires were generated with immunoSEQ multiplex PCR, while TCRdb's copy carries only in-frame clones and drops some. The sample includes over 100,000 clones, approximately 76% of them seen just once. The germline V gene encodes CDR1 SGHAT and CDR2 FQNNGV. With V trimmed by 3 bases and J by 4 bases, 4 bases remained unmatched. The CDR3 length is 15 residues. The clonotype was recovered from a man between 35 and 55 years old in good health and CMV-seronegative. The chain has TRBV11-2 and TRBJ2-7, with 12 bases identical to TRBD1. Material for sequencing was PBMCs. This CDR3 reads CASSFGTGGRYEQYF. The CDR3 bases are TGTGCCAGCAGCTTTGGGACAGGGGGCCGATACGAGCAGTACTTC.